The 32 T cell receptor beta chains below come from one sample, sequenced in a study of cytomegalovirus exposure and HLA in healthy donors. This table comes from immunoSEQ multiplex PCR, and its TCRdb copy is limited to in-frame clones, with some not included. The sample has some 170,000 clones; about 87% are singletons. Source material: PBMCs. The source of these receptors is a woman aged 30 to 39 in good health and CMV-seronegative.

CDR3 region: CASKGQGRFTDTQYF. CDR3 sequence (DNA): TGTGCCAGCAAGGGCCAGGGGCGTTTCACAGATACGCAGTATTTT. The chain couples TRBV6-1 to TRBJ2-3, with D perhaps TRBD1 (6 bases). This CDR3 spans 15 amino acids. Trimming removed 7 bases at V and 2 bases at J, with 16 bases between. Germline CDR1 reads MNHNS; CDR2 reads SASEGT.

This chain links TRBV7-9 with TRBJ2-7; a weak D match, TRBD2 (5 bases). CDR1 is SEHNR and CDR2 is FQNEAQ in the germline V gene (reference sequence). The CDR3 extends over 15 amino acids. Between the trimmed V and J ends, which lost 4 bases and 0 bases, there was a span of 13 bases. The CDR3 region has the DNA TGTGCCAGCAGCTACGGACTTTCCCTCTCCTACGAGCAGTACTTC. Translation: CASSYGLSLSYEQYF.

This clone was picked up one time. The chain carries TRBV7-8 and TRBJ2-3; D is unresolved. The V end was cut by 1 base, the J end by 0 bases, with 8 bases between. The CDR3 loop spans 15 amino acids. From germline, CDR1 is SGHVS and CDR2 FQNEAQ. The CDR3 region has the DNA TGTGCCAGCAGCTTAGAGGAGTCTAGCACAGATACGCAGTATTTT. The encoded protein is CASSLEESSTDTQYF.

The chain joins TRBV6-5 to TRBJ1-2, with 8 bases fitting TRBD1. Trimming at V came to 6 bases and at J to 3 bases, leaving 0 bases not matched to a gene. Germline values: CDR1 MNHEY, CDR2 SVGAGI. This CDR3 has 12 amino acids. The CDR3 nucleotides read TGTGCCAGCAGGGGACAGGACTATGGCTACACCTTC. This gives the protein CASRGQDYGYTF.

This chain links TRBV19 with TRBJ2-5; 7 bases are shared with TRBD1. Germline V gene sequence: CDR1 LNHDA, CDR2 SQIVND (reference sequence). The CDR3 consists of 14 residues. J lost 5 bases, V lost 9 bases, and 12 bases had no gene match. CDR3 nucleotide sequence: TGTGCCAGCTCCCGGGACAGTGCTGGGGAGACCCAGTACTTC. It encodes CASSRDSAGETQYF.

The V and J genes are TRBV6-5 and TRBJ2-5; TRBD2 matches 11 bases. The CDR3 is 14 residues long. V dropped 2 bases and J dropped 7; count of bases not matched to a gene: 3. Germline assignment: CDR1 MNHEY and CDR2 SVGAGI. The CDR3 reads CASSYATSGGTQYF. The CDR3 DNA reads as TGTGCCAGCAGTTACGCAACTAGCGGGGGGACCCAGTACTTC.

The V call is TRBV11-3, the J call TRBJ1-6; D not certain. The length of the CDR3 is 13 residues. The V end was cut by 0 bases, the J end by 10 bases, with 7 bases between. Germline assignment: CDR1 SGHNT and CDR2 YENEEA. CDR3 loop: CASSLDHSSPLHF. As DNA, the CDR3 is TGTGCCAGCAGCTTAGATCACAGCTCACCCCTCCACTTT.

The chain employs TRBV9 and TRBJ2-5; 7 bases align to TRBD1. In germline, CDR1 is SGDLS, CDR2 YYNGEE. After removal of 3 bases from V and 1 base from J, the junction contained 6 bases not matched to a gene. The CDR3 has 15 residues. The CDR3 nucleotides are TGTGCCAGCAGCGCCGGACAGGACACCCAAGAGACCCAGTACTTC. Translation: CASSAGQDTQETQYF.

The CDR3 reads CASSLAGQGGGYTF. CDR3 nucleotides: TGTGCCAGCAGCTTGGCGGGACAGGGTGGTGGCTACACCTTC. The genes are TRBV5-6 and TRBJ1-2; 9 positions agree with TRBD1. The CDR3 consists of 14 residues. Per germline, CDR1 SGHDT and CDR2 YYEEEE. J was trimmed by 7 bases and V by 0 bases; bases with no gene match: 4.

The rearrangement links TRBV7-9 to TRBJ1-1, with 7 bases that match TRBD1. Per germline, CDR1 SEHNR and CDR2 FQNEAQ (reference sequence). This CDR3 is 14 amino acids long. V shed 3 bases, J shed 1 base, and the junction held 2 bases outside the gene matches. The DNA for the CDR3 is TGTGCCAGCAGCTTTAAGGGGGCGAACACTGAAGCTTTCTTT. Its protein is CASSFKGANTEAFF.

The rearrangement links TRBV11-2 to TRBJ2-7, with unresolved D. The V and J ends lost 2 bases and 3 bases respectively, with 5 bases between them. The CDR3 runs 12 residues. From germline, CDR1 is SGHAT and CDR2 FQNNGV. In DNA, the CDR3 is TGTGCCAGCAGCTTAACCTACTACGAGCAGTACTTC. Encoded protein: CASSLTYYEQYF.

The V call is TRBV7-9, the J call TRBJ1-6; D gene uncertain. This CDR3 contains 15 residues. CDR1 is SEHNR and CDR2 is FQNEAQ in the germline V gene (reference sequence). V was cut by 3 bases and J by 9 bases, with 15 bases left in between. Here the CDR3 DNA reads TGTGCCAGCAGCTTTACCTCGGACTATGGTTCACCCCTCCACTTT. Protein product: CASSFTSDYGSPLHF.

V and J are TRBV5-6 and TRBJ1-2, with 7 bases aligning to TRBD1. The CDR3 is made up of 13 amino acids. With 7 bases clipped from V and 2 bases from J, the junction kept 5 bases outside the gene matches. CDR1 SGHDT and CDR2 YYEEEE come from the germline V gene. The CDR3 DNA follows: TGTGCCAGCTCTACAGGGGCGAACTATGGCTACACCTTC. It codes for CASSTGANYGYTF. The full variable domain, its missing parts supplied by reference TRBV5-6 and TRBJ1-2, is DAGVTQSPTHLIKTRGQQVTLRCSPKSGHDTVSWYQQALGQGPQFIFQYYEEEERQRGNFPDRFSGHQFPNYSSELNVNALLLGDSALYLCASSTGANYGYTFGSGTRLTVV.

The V and J genes are TRBV7-9 and TRBJ2-2; tentatively, D is TRBD2 (5 bases). The ends were cut back, 1 base at V and 4 bases at J, with 10 bases in the middle. Germline CDR1 SEHNR, CDR2 FQNEAQ (reference sequence). The CDR3 covers 15 residues. The CDR3 sequence: CASSLVGSSTGELFF. The CDR3 region has the DNA TGTGCCAGCAGCTTAGTGGGGAGCAGCACCGGGGAGCTGTTTTTT.

This clone was picked up one time. The rearrangement joins TRBV7-6 to TRBJ2-7; D possibly corresponds to TRBD2 (7 bases). Germline CDR1 and CDR2: SGHVS and FNYEAQ. This CDR3 has 14 amino acids. V dropped 2 bases and J dropped 5 bases, with 13 bases sitting between them. Here the CDR3 DNA reads TGTGCCAGCAGCTTACGGGGGGCTAACGACGAGCAGTACTTC. Protein product: CASSLRGANDEQYF. Full variable domain (outside the CDR3, taken from reference TRBV7-6 and TRBJ2-7): GAGVSQSPRYKVTKRGQDVALRCDPISGHVSLYWYRQALGQGPEFLTYFNYEAQQDKSGLPNDRFSAERPEGSISTLTIQRTEQRDSAMYRCASSLRGANDEQYFGPGTRLTVT.

V and J are TRBV7-9 and TRBJ1-2; maybe TRBD1 (5 bases). V dropped 5 bases and J dropped 1 base, with 17 bases sitting between them. Germline assignment: CDR1 SEHNR and CDR2 FQNEAQ (reference sequence). The CDR3 sequence is 16 residues long. The CDR3 nucleotides read TGTGCCAGCAGCCCCGGCCGGGCAGGGAATAACTATGGCTACACCTTC. Protein: CASSPGRAGNNYGYTF.

The chain recombines TRBV6-5 with TRBJ2-7; perhaps TRBD1 as D (5 bases). Trimming removed 4 bases at V and 4 bases at J, with 20 bases between. This CDR3 is built from 16 residues. CDR1 is MNHEY, CDR2 SVGAGI, per germline. The CDR3 DNA sequence: TGTGCCAGCAGTTTACATCCAGGGTCTCAGATGTACGAGCAGTACTTC. Protein product: CASSLHPGSQMYEQYF.

The rearrangement uses TRBV7-9 and TRBJ1-1; 9 bases are a match to TRBD1. The J segment lost 3 bases and the V segment lost 5 bases, leaving 4 bases of the junction unmatched. Germline CDR1 SEHNR, CDR2 FQNEAQ (reference sequence). This CDR3 contains 14 residues. The CDR3 DNA reads TGTGCCAGCAGCGCGGGACAGGGATACACTGAAGCTTTCTTT. Its translation: CASSAGQGYTEAFF.

This chain links TRBV5-8 with TRBJ1-1; 9 nucleotides line up with TRBD1. Trimming cost V 3 bases and J 10 bases; bases outside gene matches: 4. Per germline, CDR1 SGHTS and CDR2 YDEGEE. CDR3 size: 12 residues. The CDR3: CASSYRTGVAFF. The CDR3 DNA sequence: TGTGCCAGCAGCTATAGGACAGGGGTAGCTTTCTTT.

The gene calls are TRBV19 and TRBJ1-5; 8 positions match TRBD1. V dropped 1 base and J dropped 7; count of bases not matched to a gene: 3. CDR1 and CDR2 from the germline V gene are LNHDA and SQIVND (reference sequence). The CDR3 extends over 14 amino acids. The chain's CDR3 is CASSIGTGSQPQHF. The DNA of the CDR3 is TGTGCCAGTAGTATAGGGACAGGGAGCCAGCCCCAGCATTTT.

In this sample, this clone turned up once. V gene TRBV7-9 combines with J gene TRBJ1-6, with D possibly TRBD1 on 5 matching bases. CDR1 is SEHNR, CDR2 FQNEAQ, per germline (reference sequence). Between the trimmed V and J ends, which lost 5 bases and 7 bases, there was a span of 18 bases. The CDR3 extends over 16 amino acids. The CDR3 loop is CASSPAGGMVNSPLHF. DNA for the CDR3: TGTGCCAGCAGCCCGGCGGGGGGTATGGTGAATTCACCCCTCCACTTT.

The chain is built from TRBV5-4 and TRBJ1-1, with D possibly matching TRBD1 (5 bases). Trimming took off 1 base at V and 5 bases at J, with 15 bases between the two ends. The CDR3 runs 15 residues. Germline CDR1 and CDR2: SGHNT and YYREEE (reference sequence). The CDR3 here is CASSLRGAGKTEAFF. The CDR3 bases are TGTGCCAGCAGCTTGCGTGGGGCAGGGAAAACTGAAGCTTTCTTT.

The J gene is TRBJ2-7, the V gene TRBV11-2; tentative D call: TRBD1 (5 bases). The length of the CDR3 is 17 residues. Per germline, CDR1 SGHAT and CDR2 FQNNGV. Trimming stripped 1 base from V and 0 bases from J, with 16 bases between. As DNA, the CDR3 is TGTGCCAGCAGCTTAGGCACTCTAGGGGCCGACTCCTACGAGCAGTACTTC. Translated, it gives CASSLGTLGADSYEQYF.

The chain has TRBV4-1 and TRBJ2-3, with 8 bases lining up with TRBD1. CDR3 length equals 15 residues. Trimming at V came to 4 bases and at J to 3 bases, leaving 6 bases not matched to a gene. Germline V CDR1 and CDR2: MGHRA, YSYEKL. The CDR3 region has the DNA TGCGCCAGCAGCCCTCCAGGGGGCTTGACAGATACGCAGTATTTT. Its protein product is CASSPPGGLTDTQYF.

This clone has just a few counts. J is TRBJ1-6 and V is TRBV4-3, with 9 bases lining up with TRBD1. Germline loops: CDR1 LGHNA, CDR2 YSLEER. The CDR3 is 16 residues long. The trim removed 2 bases at V and 7 bases at J, leaving 6 bases unmatched. CDR3 in DNA: TGCGCCAGCAGCCAATCCGGGACAGGGTACAATTCACCCCTCCACTTT. It encodes CASSQSGTGYNSPLHF.

The genes are TRBV4-1 and TRBJ2-3, with TRBD1 matching over 9 bases. The CDR3 has 18 residues. V shed 0 bases, J shed 2 bases, and the junction held 9 bases outside the gene matches. CDR1 is MGHRA and CDR2 is YSYEKL in the germline V gene. CDR3 nucleotide sequence: TGCGCCAGCAGCCAAGATTGGAGTGGACAGGGGTACACAGATACGCAGTATTTT. It translates to CASSQDWSGQGYTDTQYF.

The count of this clone is one. The rearrangement links TRBV6-6 to TRBJ1-2; D is perhaps TRBD1 (5 bases). Trimming took off 6 bases at V and 1 base at J, with 9 bases between the two ends. The CDR3 runs 13 residues. From germline, CDR1 is MNHNY and CDR2 SVGAGI (reference sequence). This chain's CDR3 is CASSPGGNYGYTF. The CDR3 DNA is TGTGCCAGCAGCCCCGGGGGTAACTATGGCTACACCTTC.

V and J are TRBV5-1 and TRBJ1-1, with D maybe TRBD1 (6 bases). Germline V gene lookup returns CDR1 SGHRS and CDR2 YFSETQ. V lost 1 base to trimming and J lost 6 bases, with 13 bases between them. The CDR3 contains 14 residues. The CDR3 protein is CASSLRTDNPEAFF. The DNA for the CDR3 is TGCGCCAGCAGCTTGCGGACAGACAATCCTGAAGCTTTCTTT. Based on the CDR3 plus reference TRBV5-1 and TRBJ1-1, the full variable domain is KAGVTQTPRYLIKTRGQQVTLSCSPISGHRSVSWYQQTPGQGLQFLFEYFSETQRNKGNFPGRFSGRQFSNSRSEMNVSTLELGDSALYLCASSLRTDNPEAFFGQGTRLTVV.

The V gene is TRBV19, the J gene TRBJ1-5; unclear D gene. Per the germline V gene, CDR1 is LNHDA and CDR2 is SQIVND (reference sequence). This CDR3 contains 18 residues. With 3 bases removed from V and 1 base from J, the gap between germline ends came to 19 bases. CDR3 nucleotide sequence: TGTGCCAGTAGTATGTTCCCCACCGCTGACATGAGCAATCAGCCCCAGCATTTT. It codes for CASSMFPTADMSNQPQHF.

The CDR3 reads CASSLGSLSADTQYF. Here the CDR3 DNA reads TGTGCCAGCAGCTTAGGTTCCCTTTCTGCAGATACGCAGTATTTT. The chain combines TRBV7-6 with TRBJ2-3; D remains unclear. Germline CDR1 reads SGHVS; CDR2 reads FNYEAQ. CDR3 length: 15 amino acids. Trimming shortened V by 1 base and J by 4 bases, and 12 bases separated the two germline ends.

V and J are TRBV5-4 and TRBJ1-1; the match to TRBD1 covers 7 bases. The V gene's germline CDR1 is SGHNT and CDR2 YYREEE (reference sequence). Losses at the gene ends were 4 bases for V and 2 bases for J; bases not matched to a gene: 8. CDR3 size: 15 residues. CDR3 sequence: CASSKDRASNTEAFF. The CDR3 bases are TGTGCCAGCAGCAAAGACAGGGCCTCCAACACTGAAGCTTTCTTT.

This clone was recorded only once. This chain uses TRBV14 with TRBJ2-1, with 13 positions matching TRBD2. The CDR3 is made up of 16 amino acids. The germline CDR1 and CDR2 sequences are SGHDN and FVKESK. Germline trimming cut 4 bases from V and 3 bases from J; bases unmatched to any gene: 3. The CDR3 protein is CASSRLAGGIYNEQFF. The DNA of the CDR3 is TGTGCCAGCAGCCGACTAGCGGGGGGAATCTACAATGAGCAGTTCTTC.